Following are 10 T cell receptor beta chains from one sample sequenced in a study of blood T cell repertoires in COVID-19. Clones were sequenced by immunoSEQ multiplex PCR, and TCRdb holds only the in-frame ones, with some missing. The sample records roughly 120,000 clones, just over 75% being singletons. Specimen: peripheral blood. The receptors shown here come from a woman older than 75 with acute or convalescent COVID-19.

The chain carries TRBV21-1 and TRBJ1-5; TRBD1 is the table's D call and was not checked against the DNA. TRBV21-1 is annotated as a pseudogene. The CDR3 covers 17 residues. The CDR3 nucleotides are TGTGCCAGCAGCAAAGGACGGGGGACAGAAAAGGATCAGCCCCAGCATTTT. Translated, it gives CASSKGRGTEKDQPQHF.

The chain recombines TRBV19 with TRBJ1-2; D unresolved. Per the germline V gene, CDR1 is LNHDA and CDR2 is SQIVND (reference sequence). The CDR3 is made up of 15 amino acids. V lost 8 bases and J 8 bases, leaving 24 bases between the germline ends. The CDR3, as DNA: TGTGCCAGTCGGTTCGGGAAGGTAGGACCCATGGGCTACACCTTC. It is translated as CASRFGKVGPMGYTF.

The chain combines TRBV5-4 with TRBJ2-3; 7 bases line up with TRBD2. The CDR3 extends over 15 amino acids. Unmatched junction bases numbered 6, after V lost 4 bases and J lost 1 base. Germline V gene data show CDR1 as SGHNT and CDR2 as YYREEE (reference sequence). Written as DNA, the CDR3 is TGTGCCAGCAGCCGGGCGGGGGAGGGCACAGATACGCAGTATTTT. This encodes CASSRAGEGTDTQYF.

A single count supports this clone. The V call is TRBV10-1, the J call TRBJ2-7; maybe TRBD2 (5 bases). Germline V CDR1 and CDR2: WNHNN, SYGVQD (reference sequence). The CDR3 covers 15 residues. Trimming removed 3 bases from V and 3 bases from J, with 15 bases in between. The CDR3 protein is CASSDLGSGFYEQYF. The CDR3 coding sequence is TGCGCCAGCAGTGACTTGGGGTCGGGATTCTACGAGCAGTACTTC.

The count of this clone is one. The chain uses TRBV3-1 (or the pseudogene TRBV3-2) and TRBJ1-1; unclear D gene. Germline assignment: CDR1 LGHDT and CDR2 YNNKEL (reference sequence). CDR3 length: 11 amino acids. Trimming removed 3 bases from V and 10 bases from J, with 9 bases in between. The CDR3 DNA sequence: TGTGCCAGCAGCCAGAGCAGACTAGCTTTCTTT. Its protein product is CASSQSRLAFF.

The chain recombines TRBV27 with TRBJ2-7, with a weak D call TRBD1 (6 bases). The CDR3 runs 14 residues. Germline CDR1 MNHEY, CDR2 SMNVEV (reference sequence). The germline V and J ends were trimmed by 3 bases and 4 bases, with 13 bases remaining between them. In DNA, the CDR3 is TGTGCCAGCAGTTTTTCAGGGGTAAGGTACGAGCAGTACTTC. Translation: CASSFSGVRYEQYF.

The chain combines TRBV5-1 with TRBJ1-4; 9 bases are a match to TRBD1. Germline CDR1 and CDR2: SGHRS and YFSETQ. V lost 4 bases, J lost 3 bases, and 4 bases stayed unmatched. This CDR3 contains 15 residues. The CDR3 sequence is CASSPGQGANEKLFF. DNA for the CDR3: TGCGCCAGCAGCCCGGGACAGGGAGCTAATGAAAAACTGTTTTTT.

The chain links TRBV19 to TRBJ1-2, with 8 positions matching TRBD1. J gave up 5 bases and V 3 bases, and 8 bases lay outside the gene matches. The CDR3 spans 15 residues. Germline CDR1 is LNHDA and CDR2 is SQIVND (reference sequence). In nucleotides, the CDR3 is TGTGCCAGTAGTATTGTGGGGACAGGCCAGTATGGCTACACCTTC. It specifies CASSIVGTGQYGYTF.

The V gene is TRBV30, the J gene TRBJ1-6, with D tentatively TRBD1 (5 bases). The CDR3 has 15 amino acids. V was cut by 0 bases and J by 8 bases, with 14 bases left in between. Germline V CDR1 and CDR2: GTSNPN, SVGIG (reference sequence). This chain's CDR3 is CAWSVAGLVDSPLHF. CDR3 bases: TGTGCCTGGAGTGTCGCGGGGCTCGTGGATTCACCCCTCCACTTT.

The chain employs TRBV11-1 and TRBJ2-1; D is perhaps TRBD2 (7 bases). V shed 0 bases and J shed 8 bases, with 14 bases lying between them. The CDR3 is 15 amino acids. Germline V gene lookup returns CDR1 SGHAT and CDR2 FQDESV (reference sequence). The DNA for the CDR3 is TGTGCCAGCAGCTTAGCGATGGGGGGGCACGATGAGCAGTTCTTC. Amino acids: CASSLAMGGHDEQFF.